The clone carrying this TCR beta chain was counted a few times. Its antigen is unknown. This specimen belongs to a study of cytomegalovirus exposure and HLA in healthy donors. Researchers ran the PCR with 60 Vbeta and 13 Jbeta primers. Sequencing used immunoSEQ multiplex PCR; TCRdb keeps in-frame clones, though not all of them. Here the sample spans around 150,000 clones, about 76% being singletons. General study results and limits: Prior analysis indicated that the majority of TCR beta V segments exhibited productivity approximately 87% or approximately 30% of the time.

From germline, CDR1 is MNHNS and CDR2 SASEGT. Trimming stripped 6 bases from V and 0 bases from J, with 20 bases between. CDR3 size: 18 residues. Material: PBMCs. The sequence came from a male donor in good health and CMV-seropositive. The chain has TRBV6-1 and TRBJ1-4; D perhaps matches TRBD1 (5 bases). CDR3 in amino acids: CASSETPLTETTNEKLFF. DNA of the CDR3: TGTGCCAGCAGCGAAACGCCCCTGACAGAAACAACTAATGAAAAACTGTTTTTT.